One sample yielded the 22 T cell receptor beta chains listed below, sequenced in a study of T cells in Graves' hyperthyroidism and ophthalmopathy (dated by TCRdb to between 2017 and 2020). The protocol used for the library was multiplex PCR. Reads for this sample came from an Illumina HiSeq 2000. TCR beta CDR3 regions were amplified from RNA transcripts. The TCR CDR3 was subjected to a first round of RT-PCR using the HTBI primer set and the Qiagen OneStep RT-PCR kit. Through fastp at Q25 and MiXCR, TCRdb rebuilt clones from the public reads, retaining in-frame beta chains. Identical CDR3 proteins give one entry, which carries the most common genes and DNA. The sample yields hundreds of thousands of distinct CDR3 sequences; 13% to 15% were counted once. Around 12% of the sample rests with the top ten. Sequenced sample: blood. Receptors were obtained from a woman aged 45-65 years with Graves' ophthalmopathy.

As concerns this clonotype: This may come from a read error, since a much larger clone is one base off. The rearrangement uses TRBV18 and TRBJ1-2; no clear D gene. Germline CDR1 KGHSH, CDR2 LQKENI. This CDR3 has 15 amino acids. The ends were cut back, 4 bases at V and 1 base at J, with 13 bases in the middle. The CDR3 here is CASSLRRSDNYGYTF. CDR3 nucleotide sequence: TGTGCCAGCTCACTAAGGAGGTCAGATAACTATGGCTACACCTTC.

This clonotype was detected many times. V is TRBV7-8 and J is TRBJ2-2; 8 positions match TRBD1. V lost 5 bases to trimming and J lost 4 bases; unmatched junction nucleotides: 12. Germline V lookup: CDR1 SGHVS, CDR2 FQNEAQ. This CDR3 has 17 amino acids. The CDR3 sequence: CASSPAPGTGFTGELFF. The CDR3 DNA follows: TGTGCCAGCAGCCCCGCACCCGGGACAGGATTCACCGGGGAGCTGTTTTTT.

This clonotype was seen repeatedly, ten times or more. This chain uses TRBV5-1 with TRBJ2-7; the match to TRBD2 covers 12 bases. The CDR3 has 16 amino acids. Germline V gives CDR1 SGHRS, CDR2 YFSETQ. With 4 bases clipped from V and 6 bases from J, the junction kept 11 bases outside the gene matches. As DNA, the CDR3 is TGCGCCAGCAGCCAACACACTCGACTAGCGGGAGTCGAGCAGTACTTC. This codes for CASSQHTRLAGVEQYF.

This clonotype was seen at least ten times. The J gene is TRBJ1-2, the V gene TRBV3-1; 7 bases are shared with TRBD1. V was clipped by 4 bases and J by 8 bases; unmatched bases: 10. CDR3 length: 14 residues. The V gene's germline CDR1 is LGHDT and CDR2 YNNKEL (reference sequence). CDR3 DNA sequence: TGTGCCAGCAGCCGACAGGGCGAGAGGGCGGGCTACACCTTC. The encoded protein is CASSRQGERAGYTF.

This clonotype came up a few times. The V and J genes are TRBV9 and TRBJ2-1; 10 nucleotides line up with TRBD2. This CDR3 is 17 amino acids long. Germline-derived CDR1 and CDR2 are SGDLS and YYNGEE. The trim removed 0 bases at V and 4 bases at J, leaving 7 bases unmatched. In DNA, the CDR3 is TGTGCCAGCAGCGTAGCTACTAGCGGGGCGGTATACAATGAGCAGTTCTTC. Translation gives CASSVATSGAVYNEQFF.

Ten or more counts support this clonotype. A single base separates this from a much larger clone, so it may be a read error. V and J are TRBV5-5 and TRBJ2-1; no firm D call. Trimming took 5 bases from V and 7 from J, leaving 4 bases between them. The CDR3 spans 10 residues. The germline V gene encodes CDR1 SGHKS and CDR2 YYEKEE (reference sequence). Here the CDR3 DNA reads TGTGCCAGCAGTAAGAATGAGCAGTTCTTC. Its protein is CASSKNEQFF. Combining the CDR3 with reference TRBV5-5 and TRBJ2-1 gives the whole variable domain DAGVTQSPTHLIKTRGQQVTLRCSPISGHKSVSWYQQVLGQGPQFIFQYYEKEERGRGNFPDRFSARQFPNYSSELNVNALLLGDSALYLCASSKNEQFFGPGTRLTVL.

Many counts were recorded for this clonotype. The chain couples TRBV7-2 to TRBJ1-5; D possibly corresponds to TRBD1 (5 bases). This CDR3 has 15 amino acids. V lost 4 bases and J 2 bases, leaving 12 bases between the germline ends. From germline, CDR1 is SGHTA and CDR2 FQGNSA. The CDR3 DNA is TGTGCCAGCAGCTCCGTGGCGGGGGGCAATCAGCCCCAGCATTTT. It is translated as CASSSVAGGNQPQHF.

As for this clonotype: This may be a read error: a much more frequent sequence differs by one nucleotide. This chain links TRBV7-8 with TRBJ1-6; D unclear. Trimming left V 7 bases short and J 6 bases short, with 13 bases between. The CDR3 is made up of 14 amino acids. Germline assignment: CDR1 SGHVS and CDR2 FQNEAQ. The DNA of the CDR3 is TGTGCCAGCATCCCAGCCTCCATTAATTCACCCCTCCACTTT. It is translated as CASIPASINSPLHF.

The chain recombines TRBV11-1 with TRBJ2-3, with TRBD2 identical over 9 bases. The CDR3 runs to 16 residues. Germline CDR1 SGHAT, CDR2 FQDESV (reference sequence). The V segment lost 2 bases and the J segment 3 bases; nucleotides outside the gene matches: 6. This CDR3 is CASSLSSGRPTDTQYF. As DNA, the CDR3 is TGTGCCAGCAGCTTATCCAGCGGGAGGCCGACAGATACGCAGTATTTT.

The table lists this clonotype with many counts. The chain couples TRBV10-3 to TRBJ2-1; the match to TRBD2 covers 15 bases. The trim removed 6 bases at V and 9 bases at J, leaving 6 bases unmatched. This CDR3 has 15 amino acids. CDR1 is ENHRY, CDR2 SYGVKD, per germline. CDR3 nucleotide sequence: TGTGCCATCAGGGGGACTAGCGGGAGGAGGGGTGAGCAGTTCTTC. Translating it yields CAIRGTSGRRGEQFF.

This chain connects TRBV29-1 to TRBJ2-2; TRBD1 aligns across 7 bases. Trimming at V came to 5 bases and at J to 1 base, leaving 10 bases not matched to a gene. The V gene's germline CDR1 is SQVTM and CDR2 ANQGSEA. This CDR3 is built from 16 residues. The CDR3 region is CSVWRRQGMNTGELFF. CDR3 nucleotide sequence: TGCAGCGTTTGGCGCCGACAGGGAATGAACACCGGGGAGCTGTTTTTT.

This clonotype was counted many times. V and J are TRBV7-9 and TRBJ2-4; TRBD2 agrees at 12 bases. CDR1 is SEHNR, CDR2 FQNEAQ, per germline (reference sequence). The CDR3 has 15 residues. Trimming cost V 5 bases and J 5 bases; bases outside gene matches: 4. CDR3 residues: CASSPGLAGQNIQYF. The CDR3 DNA reads TGTGCCAGCAGCCCGGGACTAGCGGGCCAAAACATTCAGTACTTC.

The V and J genes are TRBV6-1 and TRBJ1-6; D perhaps matches TRBD1 (6 bases). Trimming took off 7 bases at V and 8 bases at J, with 18 bases between the two ends. The CDR3 length is 15 residues. Germline-derived CDR1 and CDR2 are MNHNS and SASEGT. The DNA for the CDR3 is TGTGCCAGCATTGGCCTCAGGGGATTGGATTCACCCCTCCACTTT. This encodes CASIGLRGLDSPLHF.

As concerns this clonotype: A much larger clone differs by one base, so this may be a read error. The chain is built from TRBV7-2 and TRBJ2-4; no clear D gene. The germline CDR1 and CDR2 sequences are SGHTA and FQGNSA. The ends were cut back, 8 bases at V and 7 bases at J, with 9 bases in the middle. The length of the CDR3 is 11 residues. CDR3 sequence (DNA): TGTACCAGCGGTATGGGGAACATTCAGTACTTC. Its protein product is CTSGMGNIQYF. Drawing the rest from reference TRBV7-2 and TRBJ2-4, the complete variable domain is GAGVSQSPSNKVTEKGKDVELRCDPISGHTALYWYRQSLGQGLEFLIYFQGNSAPDKSGLPSDRFSAERTGGSVSTLTIQRTQQEDSAVYLCTSGMGNIQYFGAGTRLSVL.

At least ten counts were recorded for this clonotype. The CDR3 spells CASSLRDRPNNEQFF. The CDR3 nucleotides are TGTGCCAGCAGCTTACGGGACAGACCCAACAATGAGCAGTTCTTC. This chain connects TRBV7-2 to TRBJ2-1; TRBD1 matches at 7 bases. Trimming cost V 2 bases and J 5 bases; bases outside gene matches: 6. The CDR3 covers 15 residues. Looked up from germline, CDR1 is SGHTA and CDR2 is FQGNSA.

This clonotype was observed at least ten times. The rearrangement uses TRBV7-2 and TRBJ1-2, with TRBD1 identical over 8 bases. Germline V CDR1 and CDR2: SGHTA, FQGNSA. V was pared by 4 bases and J by 8 bases, with 6 bases of the junction left unmatched. The CDR3 totals 13 residues. CDR3 nucleotides: TGTGCCAGCAGCTCCGGACAGGGAGTGGGCTACACCTTC. Its translation is CASSSGQGVGYTF.

V gene TRBV27 combines with J gene TRBJ2-3; D is undetermined. CDR1 and CDR2 from the germline V gene are MNHEY and SMNVEV (reference sequence). Between the trimmed V and J ends, which lost 8 bases and 5 bases, there was a span of 11 bases. There are 12 residues in the CDR3. Here the CDR3 DNA reads TGTGCCAGCTCACAGCCGGGAGATACGCAGTATTTT. As protein: CASSQPGDTQYF.

Points on this clonotype: At one end the junction does not follow the germline gene, possibly because of a read error. This rearrangement joins TRBV27 to TRBJ1-2; 11 bases map to TRBD1. Germline lookup yields CDR1 MNHEY and CDR2 SMNVEV (reference sequence). The CDR3 is made up of 14 amino acids. Written as DNA, the CDR3 is TGTGCCGGCAGGCCCCGGGACAGGGGGTTGGGCTACACCTTC. This gives the protein CAGRPRDRGLGYTF.

On this clonotype: This may be a read error, as it is one base from a much larger clone. The CDR3 DNA follows: TGCAATGCTAGAGCACTAGCGGGAGTATACAATGAGCAGTTCTTC. Amino acid sequence: CNARALAGVYNEQFF. The rearrangement joins TRBV20-1 to TRBJ2-1; 11 bases agree with TRBD2. Germline CDR1 is DFQATT and CDR2 is SNEGSKA (reference sequence). This CDR3 spans 15 amino acids.

This clonotype was observed at least ten times. The CDR3: CSVGGRWTDTQYF. CDR3 coding DNA: TGCAGCGTCGGCGGGAGGTGGACAGATACGCAGTATTTT. The genes are TRBV29-1 and TRBJ2-3; 8 bases fit TRBD2. J gave up 3 bases and V 6 bases, and 5 bases lay outside the gene matches. The germline CDR1 and CDR2 sequences are SQVTM and ANQGSEA. This CDR3 spans 13 amino acids.

This clonotype came up many times. The chain employs TRBV28 and TRBJ2-3; D remains unclear. Germline loops: CDR1 MDHEN, CDR2 SYDVKM. This CDR3 is built from 14 residues. V was shortened by 2 bases and J by 5 bases, with 11 bases between the two germline ends. The CDR3 coding sequence is TGTGCCAGCAGTTTAGCGGTCCAAGAAGATACGCAGTATTTT. Its protein is CASSLAVQEDTQYF.

This clonotype has more than one count but fewer than ten. The CDR3 loop is CASSIPRETYNEQFF. The DNA of the CDR3 is TGTGCCAGTAGTATTCCCCGGGAGACCTACAATGAGCAGTTCTTC. The chain uses TRBV19 and TRBJ2-1, with D tentatively TRBD2 (6 bases). The CDR3 sequence is 15 residues long. Per the germline V gene, CDR1 is LNHDA and CDR2 is SQIVND (reference sequence). V lost 3 bases and J lost 2, with 11 bases in between.